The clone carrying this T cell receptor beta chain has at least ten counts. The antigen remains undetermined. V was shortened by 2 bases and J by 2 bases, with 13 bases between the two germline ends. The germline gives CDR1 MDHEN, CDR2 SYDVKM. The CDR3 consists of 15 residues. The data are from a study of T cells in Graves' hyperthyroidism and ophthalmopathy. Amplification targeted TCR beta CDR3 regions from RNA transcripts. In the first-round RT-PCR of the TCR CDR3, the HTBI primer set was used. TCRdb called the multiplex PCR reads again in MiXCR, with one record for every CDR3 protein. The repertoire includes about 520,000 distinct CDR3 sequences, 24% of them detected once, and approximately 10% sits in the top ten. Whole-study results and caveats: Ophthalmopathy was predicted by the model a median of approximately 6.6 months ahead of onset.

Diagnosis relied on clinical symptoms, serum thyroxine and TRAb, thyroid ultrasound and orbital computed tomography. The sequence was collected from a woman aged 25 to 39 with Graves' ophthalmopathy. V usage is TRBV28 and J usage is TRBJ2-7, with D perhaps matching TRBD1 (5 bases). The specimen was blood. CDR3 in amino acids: CASSLGADNTYEQYF. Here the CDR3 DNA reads TGTGCCAGCAGTTTAGGGGCAGACAATACCTACGAGCAGTACTTC.